Listed below are T cell receptor beta chains from one sample, sequenced in a study of identifying expanded T cells in peripheral blood. The method was immunoSEQ multiplex PCR; TCRdb's version includes in-frame clones alone and lacks a portion of them. The sample holds tens of thousands of clones, less than 90% seen once. Input material: blood. These receptors came from a person between 18 and 70 years old in good health. Each CDR3 is given with its conserved first and last residue. Each record gives: V gene, J gene, D gene, clone size, CDR3 DNA, CDR3 protein. D genes are given only for firm matches. Rows give clone size only sometimes, using once, few, many, or a class for an expanded clone.

V gene: TRBV14
J gene: TRBJ2-7
D gene: TRBD2
clone size: .
CDR3 DNA: TGTGCCAGCAGCCAAGGGGGCGGGAGGTCCTACGAGCAGTACTTC
CDR3 protein: CASSQGGGRSYEQYF

V gene: TRBV29-1
J gene: TRBJ2-7
D gene: .
clone size: .
CDR3 DNA: TGCAGCGTTGAACCCAACTCCTACGAGCAGTACTTC
CDR3 protein: CSVEPNSYEQYF

V gene: TRBV28
J gene: TRBJ1-1
D gene: .
clone size: .
CDR3 DNA: TGTGCCAGCAGTTTAGCCAGGGGCGCCGCTGAAGCTTTCTTT
CDR3 protein: CASSLARGAAEAFF

V gene: TRBV27
J gene: TRBJ2-7
D gene: TRBD1
clone size: .
CDR3 DNA: TGTGCCAGCAGTTTTACGGGACAGGGGGGAAGCGAGCAGTACTTC
CDR3 protein: CASSFTGQGGSEQYF

V gene: TRBV5-4
J gene: TRBJ2-5
D gene: .
clone size: .
CDR3 DNA: TGTGCCAGCAGCCCTACCCCACAAGAGACCCAGTACTTC
CDR3 protein: CASSPTPQETQYF

V gene: TRBV10-3
J gene: TRBJ1-1
D gene: .
clone size: .
CDR3 DNA: TGTGCCATCAGTGAGAGAGGTCAAAATGAAGCTTTCTTT
CDR3 protein: CAISERGQNEAFF

V gene: TRBV28
J gene: TRBJ2-1
D gene: TRBD2
clone size: .
CDR3 DNA: TGTGCCAGCAGTTTCGACCTCCTGGGACTACGGTGGCTAGCGGGAGGGCCGGGGTACAATGAGCAGTTCTTC
CDR3 protein: CASSFDLLGLRWLAGGPGYNEQFF

V gene: TRBV6-5
J gene: TRBJ2-5
D gene: .
clone size: .
CDR3 DNA: TGTGCCAGCAGTTACTCTAGGGGAGAGGTCCAAGAGACCCAGTACTTC
CDR3 protein: CASSYSRGEVQETQYF

V gene: TRBV6-5
J gene: TRBJ2-7
D gene: .
clone size: .
CDR3 DNA: TGTGCCAGCAGTTACGACCAGGGACCCTACGAGCAGTACTTC
CDR3 protein: CASSYDQGPYEQYF

V gene: TRBV9
J gene: TRBJ2-3
D gene: .
clone size: .
CDR3 DNA: TGTGCCAGCAGCGTAGGGAGGGGAGGAGATACGCAGTATTTT
CDR3 protein: CASSVGRGGDTQYF

V gene: TRBV7-3
J gene: TRBJ2-2
D gene: TRBD1
clone size: .
CDR3 DNA: TGTGCCAGCAGCTTGACAGGGACCGGGGAGCTGTTTTTT
CDR3 protein: CASSLTGTGELFF

V gene: TRBV7-2
J gene: TRBJ2-5
D gene: TRBD1
clone size: .
CDR3 DNA: TGTGCCAGCAGCCCTCTGGGGCAGGGGGCGCAAGAGACCCAGTACTTC
CDR3 protein: CASSPLGQGAQETQYF

V gene: TRBV6-5
J gene: TRBJ2-7
D gene: .
clone size: .
CDR3 DNA: TGTGCCAGCAGTGACAACTCCTACGAGCAGTACTTC
CDR3 protein: CASSDNSYEQYF

V gene: TRBV19
J gene: TRBJ2-5
D gene: .
clone size: .
CDR3 DNA: TGTGCCAGTAGTACCACAGGTTCCGGAGAGACCCAGTACTTC
CDR3 protein: CASSTTGSGETQYF

V gene: TRBV28
J gene: TRBJ1-4
D gene: TRBD1
clone size: .
CDR3 DNA: TGTGCCAGCAGTCTAACCCCCAGGGGGCCGGATGAAAAACTGTTTTTT
CDR3 protein: CASSLTPRGPDEKLFF

V gene: TRBV28
J gene: TRBJ2-1
D gene: TRBD2
clone size: .
CDR3 DNA: TGTGCCAGCAGTTTGAGGCTAGCGGGAGTGGGGTACAATGAGCAGTTCTTC
CDR3 protein: CASSLRLAGVGYNEQFF

V gene: TRBV11-3
J gene: TRBJ2-2
D gene: .
clone size: .
CDR3 DNA: TGTGCCAGCAGTAGGGCAGGGAACACCGGGGAGCTGTTTTTT
CDR3 protein: CASSRAGNTGELFF

V gene: TRBV5-6
J gene: TRBJ2-7
D gene: .
clone size: .
CDR3 DNA: TGTGCCAGCAGCTTCGCGGGTGGAGGCTACGAGCAGTACTTC
CDR3 protein: CASSFAGGGYEQYF

V gene: TRBV29-1
J gene: TRBJ2-1
D gene: TRBD2
clone size: .
CDR3 DNA: TGCAGCGTTGATTTAGCGGGAGTAGTAAATGAGCAGTTCTTC
CDR3 protein: CSVDLAGVVNEQFF

V gene: TRBV7-9
J gene: TRBJ2-3
D gene: .
clone size: .
CDR3 DNA: TGTGCCAGCAGCGCTGGGCGCACAGATACGCAGTATTTT
CDR3 protein: CASSAGRTDTQYF

V gene: TRBV11-2
J gene: TRBJ2-3
D gene: .
clone size: .
CDR3 DNA: TGTGCCAGCAGCTTAGGGCAGGGCACAGATACGCAGTATTTT
CDR3 protein: CASSLGQGTDTQYF

V gene: TRBV11-1
J gene: TRBJ1-1
D gene: .
clone size: .
CDR3 DNA: TGTGCCAGCAGCTTATTACTGACCGGTTCTGAAGCTTTCTTT
CDR3 protein: CASSLLLTGSEAFF

V gene: TRBV19
J gene: TRBJ2-5
D gene: TRBD1
clone size: .
CDR3 DNA: TGTGCCAGTAGTCCGACGACAGGGTGGGGAGAGACCCAGTACTTC
CDR3 protein: CASSPTTGWGETQYF

V gene: TRBV6-1
J gene: TRBJ2-1
D gene: TRBD2
clone size: .
CDR3 DNA: TGTGCCAGCAGTCCACTAGCGGGAGACTACAATGAGCAGTTCTTC
CDR3 protein: CASSPLAGDYNEQFF

V gene: TRBV18
J gene: TRBJ2-7
D gene: TRBD1
clone size: .
CDR3 DNA: TGTGCCAGCTCACACGGACAGGGGGAGCAGTACTTC
CDR3 protein: CASSHGQGEQYF

V gene: TRBV5-6
J gene: TRBJ2-7
D gene: .
clone size: .
CDR3 DNA: TGTGCCAGCAGCTTGGCGGTCGAGCAGTACTTC
CDR3 protein: CASSLAVEQYF

V gene: TRBV9
J gene: TRBJ2-7
D gene: .
clone size: once
CDR3 DNA: TGTGCCAGCAGCGTAGACGCTAGCCCGAGCTACGAGCAGTACTTC
CDR3 protein: CASSVDASPSYEQYF